Following are 12 T cell receptor beta chains from one sample sequenced in a study of T cell responses to AZD1222 COVID-19 vaccine. This table comes from immunoSEQ multiplex PCR, and its TCRdb copy is limited to in-frame clones, with some not included. The data hold 150,000 or so clones, with more than 85% observed a single time. Here the sequenced sample was peripheral blood, taken on day 0 of AZD1222 vaccination. The receptors stem from an adult in good health.

The chain couples TRBV10-1 to TRBJ2-5, with 12 bases identical to TRBD2. V was pared by 3 bases and J by 2 bases, with 7 bases of the junction left unmatched. Germline CDR1 reads WNHNN; CDR2 reads SYGVQD (reference sequence). This CDR3 comprises 17 residues. CDR3 coding DNA: TGCGCCAGCAGTGACAAGGGACTAGCGGGTTTACAAGAGACCCAGTACTTC. This encodes CASSDKGLAGLQETQYF.

The V gene is TRBV15, the J gene TRBJ2-3; 8 bases match TRBD2. Germline V gives CDR1 LNHNV, CDR2 YYDKDF (reference sequence). There are 15 residues in the CDR3. With V trimmed by 3 bases and J by 5 bases, 7 bases remained unmatched. This CDR3 reads CATSSARGGGDTQYF. The CDR3 bases are TGTGCCACCAGCAGCGCACGGGGGGGCGGAGATACGCAGTATTTT.

The CDR3 sequence: CASSSGTGSETQYF. The CDR3 DNA sequence: TGTGCCAGCAGCTCGGGGACAGGGTCGGAGACCCAGTACTTC. This rearrangement joins TRBV5-4 to TRBJ2-5; 9 positions agree with TRBD1. This CDR3 comprises 14 residues. V gave up 3 bases and J gave up 5 bases; unmatched junction bases: 5. Germline loops: CDR1 SGHNT, CDR2 YYREEE (reference sequence).

The gene calls are TRBV10-3 and TRBJ1-5; no firm D call. Trimming removed 2 bases from V and 5 bases from J, with 7 bases in between. The CDR3 consists of 13 residues. Germline CDR1 is ENHRY and CDR2 is SYGVKD. CDR3 nucleotides: TGTGCCATCAGTGAGGCAAGGGATCAGCCCCAGCATTTT. It is translated as CAISEARDQPQHF.

The chain's CDR3 is CASSQDRLGVEQYF. Here the CDR3 DNA reads TGTGCCAGCAGCCAGGACAGGTTAGGTGTCGAGCAGTACTTC. This chain connects TRBV5-6 to TRBJ2-7, with 7 bases fitting TRBD1. The germline V gene encodes CDR1 SGHDT and CDR2 YYEEEE. The J segment lost 6 bases and the V segment lost 4 bases, leaving 10 bases of the junction unmatched. This CDR3 comprises 14 residues.

The CDR3: CASKGTSGRGGDTQYF. The CDR3 coding sequence is TGCGCCAGCAAAGGGACTAGCGGGAGAGGGGGAGATACGCAGTATTTT. The genes are TRBV10-1 and TRBJ2-3; 14 nucleotides match TRBD2. The trim removed 7 bases at V and 5 bases at J, leaving 8 bases unmatched. The CDR3 length is 16 residues. Germline-derived CDR1 and CDR2 are WNHNN and SYGVQD (reference sequence).

The chain links TRBV7-2 to TRBJ2-5, with D unresolved. Trimming removed 3 bases from V and 1 base from J, with 12 bases in between. The CDR3 length is 15 residues. Germline V gene sequence: CDR1 SGHTA, CDR2 FQGNSA. CDR3 loop: CASSFHYAAQETQYF. The CDR3 DNA is TGTGCCAGCAGCTTTCATTACGCGGCCCAAGAGACCCAGTACTTC.

The chain carries TRBV30 and TRBJ2-7; 12 positions agree with TRBD2. The V gene's germline CDR1 is GTSNPN and CDR2 SVGIG (reference sequence). V lost 4 bases and J lost 6; bases outside the gene matches: 7. The CDR3 is 14 residues long. In DNA form, the CDR3 reads TGTGCCTGGACCCGACTAGCGGGAGCCGCCGAGCAGTACTTC. It translates to CAWTRLAGAAEQYF. Combining the CDR3 with reference TRBV30 and TRBJ2-7 gives the whole variable domain SQTIHQWPATLVQPVGSPLSLECTVEGTSNPNLYWYRQAAGRGLQLLFYSVGIGQISSEVPQNLSASRPQDRQFILSSKKLLLSDSGFYLCAWTRLAGAAEQYFGPGTRLTVT.

The V gene is TRBV5-6, the J gene TRBJ2-1, with D unresolved. The CDR3 runs 14 residues. The germline gives CDR1 SGHDT, CDR2 YYEEEE. Trimming pared 4 bases from V and 5 bases from J, leaving 13 bases between. CDR3 amino acids: CASSLFTADNEQFF. The CDR3 coding sequence is TGTGCCAGCAGCCTATTTACTGCGGACAATGAGCAGTTCTTC.

The chain recombines TRBV30 with TRBJ2-7, with D perhaps TRBD2 (5 bases). V dropped 4 bases and J dropped 9 bases, with 28 bases sitting between them. The germline V gene encodes CDR1 GTSNPN and CDR2 SVGIG (reference sequence). The CDR3 loop spans 16 amino acids. Here the CDR3 DNA reads TGTGCCTGGACCGCTAAATCCGGACTTCTGGGGTTAGGGCAGTACTTC. Its protein is CAWTAKSGLLGLGQYF.

The CDR3 loop is CASIRLTSGRYNEQFF. The DNA for the CDR3 is TGTGCCAGCATCCGACTGACTAGCGGGAGGTACAATGAGCAGTTCTTC. The chain couples TRBV11-2 to TRBJ2-1; 13 bases map to TRBD2. V dropped 7 bases and J dropped 4; count of bases not matched to a gene: 7. The CDR3 consists of 16 residues. The germline V gene has CDR1 SGHAT and CDR2 FQNNGV.

This rearrangement joins TRBV7-6 to TRBJ2-4; D is perhaps TRBD1 (6 bases). The CDR3 covers 18 residues. Germline V gene lookup returns CDR1 SGHVS and CDR2 FNYEAQ. Deletions cut 1 base from V and 0 bases from J, with 16 bases between. The CDR3 protein is CASSLGARGHLAKNIQYF. CDR3 in DNA: TGTGCCAGCAGCTTAGGGGCCAGGGGCCACCTAGCCAAAAACATTCAGTACTTC.